The rows below give T cell receptor beta chains drawn from one sample of a study of early T cells in non-severe SARS-CoV-2 infection. In TCRdb, the 5' RACE reads were re-called with MiXCR into one record per CDR3 protein. The sample contains about 35,000 distinct CDR3 sequences, 4.5% to 7% of which appear only once. Source: whole blood, taken at baseline. The receptors shown here come from an adult who was a healthcare worker with PCR-confirmed SARS-CoV-2 infection or an uninfected control (not recorded which). CDR3s include the opening cysteine and the closing phenylalanine or tryptophan. The order of the fields is J gene, D gene, clone size, V gene, CDR3 protein, CDR3 DNA. The D gene is left open where the match is weak. Clone size, where shown, is once, few, many, or a class for clones that have expanded.

>TRBJ2-3|TRBD1|many|TRBV19
CASSPGQGAVFTDTQYF
TGTGCCAGTAGTCCCGGACAGGGGGCCGTTTTCACAGATACGCAGTATTTT
>TRBJ1-5|TRBD1|many|TRBV7-9
CASSLSTGVGQPQHF
TGTGCCAGCAGCCTCTCGACAGGGGTAGGGCAGCCCCAGCATTTT
>TRBJ2-3|.|many|TRBV4-2
CASSRPRGASTDTQYF
TGTGCCAGCAGCCGCCCCCGGGGGGCCAGCACAGATACGCAGTATTTT
>TRBJ1-2|.|many|TRBV21-1
CASSKELNSPLGYTF
TGTGCCAGCAGCAAAGAGCTCAACAGCCCTTTAGGCTACACCTTC
>TRBJ2-7|TRBD1|.|TRBV5-1
CASSIWTGVAEQYF
TGCGCCAGCAGTATCTGGACAGGGGTTGCGGAGCAGTACTTC
>TRBJ2-5|TRBD1|many|TRBV27
CASSFGTGRGETQYF
TGTGCCAGCAGTTTCGGGACAGGGAGAGGAGAGACCCAGTACTTC
>TRBJ2-1|TRBD1|.|TRBV5-1
CASSFQGARIGEQFF
TGCGCCAGCAGCTTCCAGGGGGCGCGAATTGGTGAGCAGTTCTTC
>TRBJ2-7|.|many|TRBV20-1
CSARVASTYEQYF
TGCAGTGCTAGAGTAGCGTCCACCTACGAGCAGTACTTC
>TRBJ2-1|TRBD2|many|TRBV19
CASSISSGGLSREFF
TGTGCCAGTAGTATCTCTAGCGGGGGGCTCTCACGGGAGTTCTTC
>TRBJ1-1|.|many|TRBV6-4
CASRSHLNTEAFF
TGTGCCAGCAGGAGCCATTTGAACACTGAAGCTTTCTTT
>TRBJ1-5|.|many|TRBV27
CASRGNSNQPQHF
TGTGCCAGCCGGGGGAATAGCAATCAGCCCCAGCATTTT
>TRBJ2-7|TRBD1|many|TRBV5-1
CASSFTRDSYEQYF
TGCGCCAGCAGCTTCACCCGGGACAGTTACGAGCAGTACTTC
>TRBJ2-7|.|many|TRBV7-2
CASSLQRTLDEQYF
TGTGCCAGCAGCTTACAGCGGACTCTAGACGAGCAGTACTTC
>TRBJ2-5|TRBD2|many|TRBV20-1
CSAPISGGSWAQYF
TGCAGTGCTCCAATTAGCGGGGGCTCCTGGGCCCAGTACTTC